This TCR beta chain was documented in a study of T cells in localized non-small cell lung cancer (dated by TCRdb to about 2020). Regarding the complete study: Comparing tumors with uninvolved tumor-adjacent lungs, the study looked at the T cell repertoires of over 200 patients with early-stage NSCLC. Of the NSCLC patients, 129 were male and approximately 100 were female, and the mean age was about 69 years. The cohort was made up of approximately 250 treatment-naive NSCLC patients whose localized lung tumors had been resected.

TCR beta CDR3 regions were sequenced from DNA using the immunoSEQ Assay. For the original study's pipeline: T cell density was computed as TCR beta template counts normalized to usable DNA estimated by amplifying housekeeping genes. The preseqR package was used to estimate richness by extrapolating to 400,000 templates for PBMC samples and to 120,000 templates for tissue samples. Clonality was defined as one minus Pielou's evenness. Tissue-enriched TCRs were identified by differential abundance testing using productive amino-acid clonotypes, minimum total count 5 and alpha 0.1. The Jaccard Index and the Morisita Overlap Index were used to quantify repertoire overlap between compartments. GLIPH grouped TCR beta CDR3s together with public tetramer-defined viral CDR3s, and a viral motif had to include at least three viral sequences and show V-gene enrichment. TCRdb carries this immuneACCESS record with in-frame sequences only. Its versions omit some clonotypes, under half of them owing to an unresolved V gene in the studies checked, with the rest unexplained. That table furnishes V, J and clone size, whereas the DNA furnished D and trimming. The sample table shows about 9,200 clones, and nearly 90% are seen once. About 2.4% of the sample is taken by the ten largest.

Sequences SNHLY (CDR1) and FYNNEI (CDR2) are obtained from the germline V gene. V has 6 bases trimmed and J has 7 bases trimmed; junction bases matching no gene number 6. From the cysteine through the phenylalanine, the CDR3 covers 13 amino acids. The retained sequence is limited to the CDR3, 39 bases, with the frame set at the first base. Study-wide conclusions, independent of this receptor: Longer overall survival was associated with higher T cell density in blood, whereas shorter survival was associated with higher clonality in adjacent lung. Because multi-region tumor sequencing was not performed, intratumor heterogeneity could not be ruled out. Of the top 100 tumor clones, a median of roughly 56 were detected in paired uninvolved adjacent lung; around 27 were also among that lung's top 100. Uninvolved tumor-adjacent lung showed the highest T cell clonality, higher than tumor, which suggests more focused antigenic responses in the uninvolved tumor-adjacent lung. Since the design was exploratory, TCR variables were selected using unadjusted p-values with no false-discovery rate correction.

At diagnosis, tumor, uninvolved tumor-adjacent lung and peripheral blood were collected and then preserved as a mix of FFPE and fresh-frozen material. For TCR repertoire profiling, blood samples were analyzed in the form of peripheral blood mononuclear cells. A few counts support this clone. No cognate antigen has been identified for it. No per-base quality is available; no much larger clone lies one base away. The sequences come from peripheral blood, collected before any cancer treatment. The TCR comes from a female donor over 55 with stage II squamous cell lung carcinoma. The chain is assembled from TRBV2 and TRBJ2-1; the junction holds 7 bases that match TRBD2. The nucleotide sequence is TGTGCCAGCAGAGAGGGACTACCAAATGAGCAGTTCTTC. Its coded protein is CASREGLPNEQFF.